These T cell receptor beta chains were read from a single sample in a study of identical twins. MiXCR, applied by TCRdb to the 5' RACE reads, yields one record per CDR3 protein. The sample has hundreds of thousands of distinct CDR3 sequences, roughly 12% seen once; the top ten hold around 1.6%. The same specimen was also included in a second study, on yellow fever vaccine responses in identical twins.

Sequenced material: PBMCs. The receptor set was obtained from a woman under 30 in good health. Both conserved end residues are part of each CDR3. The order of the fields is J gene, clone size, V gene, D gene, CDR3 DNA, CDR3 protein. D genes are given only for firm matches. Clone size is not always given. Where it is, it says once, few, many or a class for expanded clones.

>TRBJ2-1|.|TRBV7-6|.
TGTGCCAGCAGCTTAGCACAGGTGAGCTCCTACAATGAGCAGTTCTTC
CASSLAQVSSYNEQFF
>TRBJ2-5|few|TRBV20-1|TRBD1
TGCAGTGCTAGACTCAGGACAGGGGGCCGGAACCAAGAGACCCAGTACTTC
CSARLRTGGRNQETQYF
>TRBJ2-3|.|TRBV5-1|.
TGCGCCAGCAGCGCGGGACAAAACACAGATACGCAGTATTTT
CASSAGQNTDTQYF
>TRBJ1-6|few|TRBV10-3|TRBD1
TGTGCCATCAGGGGGACAGAAGATAATTCACCCCTCCACTTT
CAIRGTEDNSPLHF
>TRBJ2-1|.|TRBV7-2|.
TGTGCCAGCAGCTTAGAATTTGCGCACGCATATGAGCAGTTCTTC
CASSLEFAHAYEQFF
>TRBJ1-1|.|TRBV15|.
TGTGCCACCAGCAGAGATCGTCGGGACACTGAAGCTTTCTTT
CATSRDRRDTEAFF
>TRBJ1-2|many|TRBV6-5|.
TGTGCCAGCAGAACGAACTATGGCTACACCTTC
CASRTNYGYTF
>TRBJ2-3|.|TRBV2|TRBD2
TGTGCCAGCAGTGAGGGGCGGGAGGATCGTCGCACAGATACGCAGTATTTT
CASSEGREDRRTDTQYF
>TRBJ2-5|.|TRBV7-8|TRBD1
TGTGCCAGCAGCTTATTTGGACAGGGTGGGGAGACCCAGTACTTC
CASSLFGQGGETQYF
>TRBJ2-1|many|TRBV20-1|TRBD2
TGCAGTGCTAGAGATACACTAGCGGGAGGGATCTCCTACAATGAGCAGTTCTTC
CSARDTLAGGISYNEQFF
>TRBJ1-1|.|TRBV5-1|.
TGCGCCAGCAGCGCAGGGACCGGACGACACACTGAAGCTTTCTTT
CASSAGTGRHTEAFF